A single sample is the source of the 25 T cell receptor beta chains below, sequenced in a study of blood T cells in healthy people across ages. Combining a sample-barcoded 5' primer with a J-beta primer mix, a second PCR ran for roughly 7 to 11 cycles. In TCRdb, the 5' RACE reads were re-called with MiXCR into one record per CDR3 protein. Of around 600,000 distinct CDR3 sequences listed, less than 60% were seen once; the top ten hold approximately 23%. Sequenced input: blood. These TCRs come from a man older than 75 in good health.

The rearrangement links TRBV6-1 to TRBJ1-1; maybe TRBD1 (5 bases). The CDR3 sequence is 14 residues long. Trimming stripped 6 bases from V and 5 bases from J, with 16 bases between. Germline assignment: CDR1 MNHNS and CDR2 SASEGT. The CDR3 nucleotides are TGTGCCAGCAGCGGAGGGCAGGGATGGACTGAAGCTTTCTTT. This translates into CASSGGQGWTEAFF.

The V and J genes are TRBV14 and TRBJ2-5, with D hard to call. In germline, CDR1 is SGHDN, CDR2 FVKESK. V lost 3 bases to trimming and J lost 11 bases, with 10 bases between them. This CDR3 has 11 amino acids. CDR3 loop: CASSQAYGQYF. The CDR3 DNA sequence: TGTGCCAGCAGCCAGGCCTACGGGCAGTACTTC.

This clonotype showed up just a few times. The chain links TRBV3-1 to TRBJ2-5, with 12 bases lining up with TRBD2. The end of the DNA aligns better with TRBJ2-7, so the J call may be wrong. Germline CDR1 reads LGHDT; CDR2 reads YNNKEL (reference sequence). CDR3 length: 16 amino acids. As DNA, the CDR3 is TGTGCCAGCAGCCCCGCCCTAGCGGGAGGGCACTACGAGCAGTACTTC. Amino acids: CASSPALAGGHYEQYF.

This chain links TRBV6-1 with TRBJ2-7; possible D gene TRBD2, 6 bases. This CDR3 has 16 amino acids. Germline CDR1 is MNHNS and CDR2 is SASEGT. V was cut by 0 bases and J by 0 bases, with 12 bases left in between. The CDR3 is CASSEAGSGYSYEQYF. CDR3 in DNA: TGTGCCAGCAGTGAAGCGGGCAGCGGGTACTCCTACGAGCAGTACTTC.

Comment on this clonotype: Its ends do not fully match the called genes, so a read error is possible. The chain has TRBV29-1 and TRBJ2-3; tentatively, D is TRBD2 (5 bases). There are 13 residues in the CDR3. CDR1 is SQVTM and CDR2 is ANQGSEA in the germline V gene. CDR3 amino acids: CSVVVGDTDTQYF. The CDR3 nucleotides read TGCAGCGTTGTGGTGGGAGACACAGATACACAGTATTTT.

CDR3 region: CASSGLAGVVYNEQFF. CDR3 nucleotide sequence: TGTGCCAGCAGCGGGCTAGCGGGGGTTGTCTACAATGAGCAGTTCTTC. The V call is TRBV7-2, the J call TRBJ2-1; 10 nucleotides align to TRBD2. The CDR3 is made up of 16 amino acids. Germline V gives CDR1 SGHTA, CDR2 FQGNSA. Trimming removed 5 bases from V and 3 bases from J; junction bases left unmatched: 7.

This sequence joins TRBV20-1 and TRBJ2-3, with 10 bases aligning to TRBD2. Germline loops: CDR1 DFQATT, CDR2 SNEGSKA (reference sequence). CDR3 length: 16 residues. The trim removed 3 bases at V and 2 bases at J, leaving 8 bases unmatched. The chain's CDR3 is CSASLRTSGSTDTQYF. The DNA of the CDR3 is TGCAGTGCTAGTCTCAGGACTAGCGGATCCACAGATACGCAGTATTTT.

The chain joins TRBV7-2 to TRBJ2-2; D not resolved. Germline loops: CDR1 SGHTA, CDR2 FQGNSA. The CDR3 totals 16 residues. Trimming removed 1 base at V and 0 bases at J, with 9 bases between. CDR3 in DNA: TGTGCCAGCAGCTTAGTTGCGCGGTCGAACACCGGGGAGCTGTTTTTT. It codes for CASSLVARSNTGELFF.

J is TRBJ2-5 and V is TRBV3-1; D is perhaps TRBD2 (5 bases). Per germline, CDR1 LGHDT and CDR2 YNNKEL (reference sequence). The length of the CDR3 is 16 residues. The germline V and J ends were trimmed by 0 bases and 0 bases, with 11 bases remaining between them. The DNA for the CDR3 is TGTGCCAGCAGCCAAGACGTGGGCGGGTACCAAGAGACCCAGTACTTC. It is translated as CASSQDVGGYQETQYF.

The chain recombines TRBV18 with TRBJ2-7; D unresolved. The CDR3 consists of 14 residues. Germline CDR1 is KGHSH and CDR2 is LQKENI. V lost 4 bases and J lost 3, with 13 bases in between. CDR3 residues: CASSRSADLYEQYF. In nucleotides, the CDR3 is TGTGCCAGCTCACGAAGCGCGGATCTCTACGAGCAGTACTTC.

This chain links TRBV10-1 with TRBJ2-1, with 11 bases that match TRBD2. The CDR3 has 16 residues. V dropped 4 bases and J dropped 3; count of bases not matched to a gene: 5. Germline V lookup: CDR1 WNHNN, CDR2 SYGVQD (reference sequence). This chain's CDR3 is CASSGVSGGDYNEQFF. For the CDR3, the DNA is TGCGCCAGCAGTGGGGTTAGCGGGGGGGACTACAATGAGCAGTTCTTC.

This rearrangement joins TRBV27 to TRBJ2-1; TRBD1 aligns across 9 bases. The trim removed 5 bases at V and 4 bases at J, leaving 3 bases unmatched. This CDR3 has 14 amino acids. Germline values: CDR1 MNHEY, CDR2 SMNVEV (reference sequence). The CDR3 nucleotides read TGTGCCAGCAGTACAGGGGGCGGTTACAATGAGCAGTTCTTC. Protein sequence: CASSTGGGYNEQFF.

The J gene is TRBJ1-4, the V gene TRBV6-2 or TRBV6-3; no reliable D call. Germline CDR1 MNHEY, CDR2 SVGEGT. The CDR3 length is 14 residues. V dropped 11 bases and J dropped 4 bases, with 17 bases sitting between them. Here the CDR3 reads CAPQKQRSNEKLFF. DNA of the CDR3: TGTGCCCCCCAAAAACAACGGAGTAATGAAAAACTGTTTTTT.

The chain links TRBV20-1 to TRBJ2-3; 7 bases fit TRBD2. V lost 3 bases, J lost 4 bases, and 4 bases stayed unmatched. Germline V CDR1 and CDR2: DFQATT, SNEGSKA (reference sequence). This CDR3 is built from 13 residues. The CDR3 DNA reads as TGCAGTGCTAGGTGGGGAGGGGCAGATACGCAGTATTTT. Its protein product is CSARWGGADTQYF.

This clonotype was observed a few times. This chain uses TRBV13 with TRBJ2-1; D tentatively fits TRBD1 or TRBD2 (5 bases each). V lost 2 bases and J 9 bases, leaving 20 bases between the germline ends. This CDR3 region has 16 residues. The germline gives CDR1 PRHDT, CDR2 FYEKMQ (reference sequence). Here the CDR3 reads CASSLTGDPRRLEQFF. The CDR3 DNA is TGTGCCAGCAGCTTAACCGGGGACCCCCGTCGGCTTGAGCAGTTCTTC.

The table lists this clonotype with a few counts. The chain employs TRBV5-1 and TRBJ2-7, with 9 bases lining up with TRBD1. Germline V gives CDR1 SGHRS, CDR2 YFSETQ. V lost 7 bases, J lost 0 bases, and 2 bases stayed unmatched. The CDR3 has 13 amino acids. The CDR3 loop is CASGQGSSYEQYF. The CDR3 coding sequence is TGCGCCAGCGGACAGGGGAGCTCCTACGAGCAGTACTTC.

The gene calls are TRBV7-8 and TRBJ2-1; 8 positions match TRBD2. The V and J ends lost 4 bases and 2 bases, in that order; junction bases with no gene match: 7. Germline CDR1 and CDR2: SGHVS and FQNEAQ. The CDR3 has 16 residues. The CDR3 bases are TGTGCCAGCAGCTCGATAGCGGGGAGCGCCTACAATGAGCAGTTCTTC. It is translated as CASSSIAGSAYNEQFF. The full variable domain, completed using reference TRBV7-8 and TRBJ2-1, is GAGVSQSPRYKVAKRGQDVALRCDPISGHVSLFWYQQALGQGPEFLTYFQNEAQLDKSGLPSDRFFAERPEGSVSTLKIQRTQQEDSAVYLCASSSIAGSAYNEQFFGPGTRLTVL.

This clonotype occurred many times. The rearrangement uses TRBV27 and TRBJ2-5, with D tentatively TRBD2 (6 bases). The CDR3 consists of 15 residues. Trimming took off 4 bases at V and 10 bases at J, with 22 bases between the two ends. Germline V gives CDR1 MNHEY, CDR2 SMNVEV (reference sequence). In nucleotides, the CDR3 is TGTGCCAGCAGTTCCTTCGGACTACCCGGGGTGGGCCAGTACTTC. It specifies CASSSFGLPGVGQYF.

V gene TRBV7-9 combines with J gene TRBJ2-1; D remains unclear. CDR3 length: 13 residues. V was cut by 2 bases and J by 9 bases, with 11 bases left in between. Per germline, CDR1 SEHNR and CDR2 FQNEAQ (reference sequence). Written as DNA, the CDR3 is TGTGCCAGCAGCTTACAGGATATGGGTGAGCAGTTCTTC. Translation gives CASSLQDMGEQFF.

The chain joins TRBV7-2 to TRBJ2-1; D unclear. There are 17 residues in the CDR3. The germline V gene has CDR1 SGHTA and CDR2 FQGNSA. Deletions cut 5 bases from V and 0 bases from J, with 17 bases between. CDR3 sequence (DNA): TGTGCCAGCAGCCTAGAACCCGGCCGGAGCTCCTACAATGAGCAGTTCTTC. Amino acid sequence: CASSLEPGRSSYNEQFF.

The V call is TRBV24-1, the J call TRBJ2-5; 13 positions agree with TRBD2. CDR1 is KGHDR and CDR2 is SFDVKD in the germline V gene. The CDR3 loop spans 15 amino acids. After removal of 5 bases from V and 11 bases from J, the junction contained 10 bases not matched to a gene. The CDR3 DNA is TGTGCCACCAGTGGGACTAGCGGGGGCTACAATGAGCAGTACTTC. It translates to CATSGTSGGYNEQYF.

V gene TRBV5-1 combines with J gene TRBJ1-2; no definite D call. Germline CDR1 and CDR2: SGHRS and YFSETQ. The CDR3 covers 14 residues. V lost 7 bases to trimming and J lost 4 bases, with 17 bases between them. CDR3 protein: CASGRAEVGYGYTF. CDR3 nucleotides: TGCGCCAGCGGAAGGGCAGAAGTAGGCTATGGCTACACCTTC.

This rearrangement joins TRBV15 to TRBJ2-5; TRBD1 might be the D (5 bases). The better agreement between TRBJ2-7 and the DNA end casts doubt on the J call. The CDR3 runs 13 residues. Per the germline V gene, CDR1 is LNHNV and CDR2 is YYDKDF (reference sequence). CDR3 sequence: CATSVSSGLEQYF. In DNA form, the CDR3 reads TGTGCCACCAGCGTGTCTTCAGGGCTCGAGCAGTACTTC.

The genes are TRBV5-1 and TRBJ1-2; 10 bases fit TRBD1. The V and J ends lost 5 bases and 7 bases, in that order; junction bases with no gene match: 8. The length of the CDR3 is 14 residues. Germline lookup yields CDR1 SGHRS and CDR2 YFSETQ. The CDR3 DNA reads as TGCGCCAGCAGGACCGGGACAGGGGACCGTGGCTACACCTTC. This gives the protein CASRTGTGDRGYTF.

The sample holds a few counts of this clonotype. The V call is TRBV7-2, the J call TRBJ2-2; possible D gene TRBD1, 6 bases. CDR1 and CDR2 from the germline V gene are SGHTA and FQGNSA. This CDR3 has 15 residues. Trimming cost V 5 bases and J 4 bases, with 14 bases left between them. CDR3 region: CASSRMATGTGELFF. The CDR3 DNA sequence: TGTGCCAGCAGCCGTATGGCGACAGGCACCGGGGAGCTGTTTTTT.